This T cell receptor beta chain was sequenced in a study of blood T cell repertoires in COVID-19. Background on the study: From T cells, B-cell-depleted T cells, or PBMCs came the material, which was cDNA or gDNA.

The Seattle patients, enrolled during active infection, were followed longitudinally. Here immunoSEQ multiplex PCR was the method, and the copy in TCRdb shows in-frame clones only, minus some. This table holds roughly 150,000 clones, around nine tenths found once. The germline V gene encodes CDR1 MNHEY and CDR2 SVGAGI. V trimming: 7 bases; J trimming: 4 bases; junction bases outside the gene matches: 6. The CDR3 length is 13 residues. The chain carries TRBV6-5 and TRBJ1-2; 7 bases fit TRBD1. The TCR comes from a woman in her sixties or seventies with COVID-19, enrolled during active disease. Sequenced: peripheral blood. The CDR3 coding sequence is TGTGCCAGCACCATGGGGACAGCCTATGGCTACACCTTC. It yields the protein CASTMGTAYGYTF.